The 14 T cell receptor beta chains given below trace back to one sample, sequenced in a study of long-term antiretroviral therapy in people with HIV. Researchers ran immunoSEQ v3.0 at survey level. Profiled with immunoSEQ multiplex PCR; TCRdb holds only in-frame clones, not every one. The table has 25,000 to 35,000 clones, 94% seen once. The specimen was unsorted PBMCs, collected just over 7.3 years after starting antiretroviral therapy. The receptor set was obtained from a man aged 50-60 years with HIV.

V is TRBV18 and J is TRBJ1-3; D not certain. Germline CDR1 KGHSH, CDR2 LQKENI. CDR3 length: 14 residues. Trimming took off 6 bases at V and 2 bases at J, with 11 bases between the two ends. As DNA, the CDR3 is TGTGCCAGCTCGGGCCCGGGGACTGGAAACACCATATATTTT. Its translation: CASSGPGTGNTIYF. The variable domain in full, with the rest retrieved from reference TRBV18 and TRBJ1-3, is NAGVMQNPRHLVRRRGQEARLRCSPMKGHSHVYWYRQLPEEGLKFMVYLQKENIIDESGMPKERFSAEFPKEGPSILRIQQVVRGDSAAYFCASSGPGTGNTIYFGEGSWLTVV.

The chain is built from TRBV7-2 and TRBJ1-1, with D perhaps matching TRBD1 (5 bases). Deletions cut 1 base from V and 3 bases from J, with 12 bases between. The CDR3 covers 15 residues. Germline CDR1 and CDR2: SGHTA and FQGNSA. DNA of the CDR3: TGTGCCAGCAGCTTAGATGCAGGGCGGGACACTGAAGCTTTCTTT. Residues: CASSLDAGRDTEAFF. Full variable domain (outside the CDR3, taken from reference TRBV7-2 and TRBJ1-1): GAGVSQSPSNKVTEKGKDVELRCDPISGHTALYWYRQSLGQGLEFLIYFQGNSAPDKSGLPSDRFSAERTGGSVSTLTIQRTQQEDSAVYLCASSLDAGRDTEAFFGQGTRLTVV.

The J gene is TRBJ1-2, the V gene TRBV7-8; the D is unclear. The CDR3 runs 13 residues. V was shortened by 1 base and J by 7 bases, with 10 bases between the two germline ends. CDR1 and CDR2 (germline): SGHVS, FQNEAQ. For the CDR3, the DNA is TGTGCCAGCAGCTTAGACGCGTTTGGTGGCTACACCTTC. It specifies CASSLDAFGGYTF.

This clone was found once. The chain combines TRBV2 with TRBJ1-2; D is unresolved. Trimming left V 2 bases short and J 7 bases short, with 11 bases between. The CDR3 runs to 13 residues. Germline V gene lookup returns CDR1 SNHLY and CDR2 FYNNEI. This CDR3 reads CASSESPTGGYTF. DNA of the CDR3: TGTGCCAGCAGTGAATCACCGACTGGTGGCTACACCTTC.

The chain recombines TRBV4-3 with TRBJ2-1; D call uncertain. Deletions cut 2 bases from V and 10 bases from J, with 15 bases between. The CDR3 has 14 residues. Germline CDR1 LGHNA, CDR2 YSLEER. The DNA of the CDR3 is TGCGCCAGCAGCCAACTTATCTCGGTGGACGAGCAGTTCTTC. It codes for CASSQLISVDEQFF.

V usage is TRBV2 and J usage is TRBJ1-4; TRBD1 might be the D (5 bases). Trimming left V 3 bases short and J 1 base short, with 6 bases between. Germline values: CDR1 SNHLY, CDR2 FYNNEI. The CDR3 covers 14 residues. The CDR3 DNA sequence: TGTGCCAGCAGTGACAGGGTAACTAATGAAAAACTGTTTTTT. Its protein is CASSDRVTNEKLFF. The entire variable domain, with the rest obtained from reference TRBV2 and TRBJ1-4, is as follows: EPEVTQTPSHQVTQMGQEVILRCVPISNHLYFYWYRQILGQKVEFLVSFYNNEISEKSEIFDDQFSVERPDGSNFTLKIRSTKLEDSAMYFCASSDRVTNEKLFFGSGTQLSVL.

This chain links TRBV5-8 with TRBJ1-4; no firm D call. CDR1 and CDR2 (germline): SGHTS, YDEGEE. There are 16 residues in the CDR3. The germline V and J ends were trimmed by 0 bases and 0 bases, with 9 bases remaining between them. The CDR3 reads CASSLGASATNEKLFF. CDR3 nucleotide sequence: TGTGCCAGCAGCTTGGGCGCTTCTGCAACTAATGAAAAACTGTTTTTT.

The chain recombines TRBV7-6 with TRBJ2-7; 8 bases agree with TRBD2. CDR3 length: 14 amino acids. Germline trimming cut 2 bases from V and 3 bases from J; bases unmatched to any gene: 3. The germline CDR1 and CDR2 sequences are SGHVS and FNYEAQ. The CDR3 protein is CASSLTGGDYEQYF. In DNA form, the CDR3 reads TGTGCCAGCAGCTTAACGGGGGGGGACTACGAGCAGTACTTC.

The chain links TRBV30 to TRBJ2-3; 8 positions match TRBD2. This CDR3 spans 15 amino acids. The V gene's germline CDR1 is GTSNPN and CDR2 SVGIG (reference sequence). Trimming at V came to 0 bases and at J to 6 bases, leaving 8 bases not matched to a gene. The CDR3: CAWSVSRGGGDTQYF. CDR3 coding DNA: TGTGCCTGGAGTGTAAGCCGGGGGGGCGGCGATACGCAGTATTTT.

This clone was counted once. The gene calls are TRBV19 and TRBJ2-7; 9 nucleotides match TRBD2. Trimming cost V 10 bases and J 4 bases; bases outside gene matches: 11. CDR1 is LNHDA and CDR2 is SQIVND in the germline V gene (reference sequence). The CDR3 is 14 amino acids. The CDR3 bases are TGTGCCACTTCCCCCGGGACTAGCTCGTACGAGCAGTACTTC. Amino acids: CATSPGTSSYEQYF. The whole variable domain, filled in from reference TRBV19 and TRBJ2-7, reads DGGITQSPKYLFRKEGQNVTLSCEQNLNHDAMYWYRQDPGQGLRLIYYSQIVNDFQKGDIAEGYSVSREKKESFPLTVTSAQKNPTAFYLCATSPGTSSYEQYFGPGTRLTVT.

The gene calls are TRBV21-1 and TRBJ2-4; the tabulated D call, TRBD1, remains unverified against the DNA. TRBV21-1 is noted as a pseudogene. The CDR3 sequence is 13 residues long. CDR3 residues: CASSRAEKNIQYF. CDR3 bases: TGTGCCAGCAGCAGGGCAGAGAAAAACATTCAGTACTTC.

This chain connects TRBV11-2 to TRBJ1-2, with TRBD1 matching 7 bases. Looked up from germline, CDR1 is SGHAT and CDR2 is FQNNGV. Trimming at V came to 4 bases and at J to 5 bases, leaving 7 bases not matched to a gene. CDR3 length: 14 residues. CDR3 loop: CASSYSTGKYGYTF. In DNA form, the CDR3 reads TGTGCCAGCAGCTATTCGACAGGGAAATATGGCTACACCTTC.

V gene TRBV19 combines with J gene TRBJ2-2; 8 nucleotides match TRBD2. This CDR3 has 14 amino acids. V dropped 4 bases and J dropped 10; count of bases not matched to a gene: 8. The germline gives CDR1 LNHDA, CDR2 SQIVND (reference sequence). CDR3 bases: TGTGCCAGTAGTAGCGGCGGGGGGAGCACGGAGCTGTTTTTT. It is translated as CASSSGGGSTELFF.

The chain couples TRBV19 to TRBJ1-2; no definite D call. CDR1 is LNHDA and CDR2 is SQIVND in the germline V gene (reference sequence). V was trimmed by 5 bases and J by 2 bases, leaving 9 bases between them. The CDR3 is 13 amino acids. CDR3 DNA: TGTGCCAGTAGTTTGGGCCTAAACTATGGCTACACCTTC. Protein sequence: CASSLGLNYGYTF.